What follows describes a single T cell receptor (beta chain). The data are from a study of blood T cell repertoires in COVID-19. V was trimmed by 3 bases and J by 2 bases, leaving 11 bases between them. The CDR3 spans 14 residues. Germline V gives CDR1 MDHEN, CDR2 SYDVKM. Assay used: immunoSEQ multiplex PCR; TCRdb lists only in-frame clones, some missing. The profile shows about 120,000 clones, 77% of them singletons. The sequencing sample was made of peripheral blood. The clonotype was recovered from a human donor in a cohort sampled during active COVID-19. The gene calls are TRBV28 and TRBJ2-7; maybe TRBD1 (5 bases). The CDR3 nucleotides are TGTGCCAGCAGTTTTTCCAGGGTAGCCTACGAGCAGTACTTC. This gives the protein CASSFSRVAYEQYF.